This T cell receptor beta chain was observed in a study of cytotoxic CD8 clonotypes in ibrutinib-treated CLL. Sequencing was designed to attain a depth spanning 1 in 200,000 to 1 in 1 million T cells. Sequencing used immunoSEQ multiplex PCR; TCRdb keeps in-frame clones, though not all of them. The sample includes approximately 170,000 clones, around nine tenths of them seen just once. TCR beta libraries used about 2 micrograms of genomic DNA from cryopreserved PBMCs. As concerns this clone: Its antigen remains unknown.

The study's findings and limits: Public clonotypes, rarely seen, contracted or held steady on treatment.

Germline V gives CDR1 LNHDA, CDR2 SQIVND (reference sequence). The J segment lost 1 base and the V segment lost 5 bases, leaving 11 bases of the junction unmatched. The CDR3 runs to 16 residues. The TCR originated in a human donor with chronic lymphocytic leukemia. V is TRBV19 and J is TRBJ2-7, with 7 bases matching TRBD2. The material sequenced was PBMCs, taken at disease progression, from a patient treated with ibrutinib. The CDR3 coding sequence is TGTGCCAGTAGTTCCGGGGGAGGGATGGGATCCTACGAGCAGTACTTC. Protein: CASSSGGGMGSYEQYF.